These T cell receptor beta chains were read from a single sample in a study of regulatory T cells in long-lasting Graves disease. TCRdb redid the calling of the multiplex PCR reads with MiXCR, one entry per CDR3 protein. The table lists under 500,000 distinct CDR3 sequences, less than 25% of them singletons, with about 20% in the top ten. Specimen: peripheral blood mononuclear cells (PBMCs), collected when the disease was refractory, from a patient treated with antithyroid drugs. These receptors all come from a female donor with Graves disease. The CDR3 runs from the conserved cysteine through the conserved F or W. The D gene is left open where the match is weak. Clone size, where shown, is once, few, many, or a class for clones that have expanded.

j_call d_call v_call clone_size cdr3_length cdr3_nt cdr3_aa
TRBJ1-5 TRBD1 TRBV7-3 many 19 TGTGCCAGCAGCTTAAAAGGGGGACAGGTCGGACGAAAAAGTCAGCCCCAGCATTTT CASSLKGGQVGRKSQPQHF
TRBJ1-5 NA TRBV28 many 13 TGTGCCAGCAGCCCTCCCTATGTAAAGCCCCAGCATTTT CASSPPYVKPQHF
TRBJ2-1 NA TRBV5-1 NA 16 TGCGCCAGCAGCTTGGATAGCGGAACCTCCTACAATGAGCAGTTCTTC CASSLDSGTSYNEQFF
TRBJ1-4 NA TRBV15 NA 13 TGTGCCACCAGTAGTTTCAGGGTCGAAAAACTGTTTTTT CATSSFRVEKLFF
TRBJ1-3 NA TRBV2 few 15 TGTGCCAGCAGTGCGGACAGCTCCTCTGGAAACACCATATATTTT CASSADSSSGNTIYF
TRBJ2-5 NA TRBV6-1 few 15 TGTGCCAGCAGTGAAGGCCTAGCCATGGGAAAGACCCAGTACTTC CASSEGLAMGKTQYF
TRBJ2-1 NA TRBV15 NA 14 TGTGCCACCAGCAGACAGGGGCCGTACAATGAGCAGTTCTTC CATSRQGPYNEQFF
TRBJ2-5 NA TRBV3-1 many 15 TGTGCCAGCAGCCAAGAAGGACACCCGCAAGAGACCCAGTACTTC CASSQEGHPQETQYF
TRBJ2-1 NA TRBV5-1 NA 13 TGCGCCAGCAGCTTTTTCGCAGACAATGAGCAGTTCTTC CASSFFADNEQFF
TRBJ2-3 NA TRBV13 many 15 TGTGCCAGCAGCTTATGGGGGCTGAGCACAGATACGCAGTATTTT CASSLWGLSTDTQYF
TRBJ1-1 NA TRBV27 many 14 TGTGCCAGCAGTTTACAGGGTGGCAACACTGAAGCTTTCTTT CASSLQGGNTEAFF
TRBJ2-7 NA TRBV10-3 many 13 TGTGCCATCAGTGACGGTATCAACTACGAGCAGTACTTC CAISDGINYEQYF
TRBJ2-7 TRBD2 TRBV29-1 NA 14 TGCAGCGCCCCGACTAGCGGGAGAAAAAACGAGCAGTACTTC CSAPTSGRKNEQYF
TRBJ2-3 TRBD2 TRBV7-2 NA 16 TGTGCCAGCAGCGATAGATTCGGGACTAGTGGCAGTACGCAGTATTTT CASSDRFGTSGSTQYF
TRBJ2-1 TRBD1 TRBV7-9 NA 15 TGTGCCAGCAGCTTAACAGGGGAGTCCTACAATGAGCAGTTCTTC CASSLTGESYNEQFF
TRBJ2-2 NA TRBV19 many 15 TGTGCCAGTAGTTCTACAGGGATATGGACCGGGGAGCTGTTTTTT CASSSTGIWTGELFF
TRBJ2-5 NA TRBV19 NA 16 TGTGCCAGTAGTCCAAACCCCTCCGGACAGCAAGAGACCCAGTACTTC CASSPNPSGQQETQYF
TRBJ2-5 NA TRBV14 few 19 TGTGCCAGCAGCCGATACCATCCGGGACTCCGCCTAAACCAAGAGACCCAGTACTTC CASSRYHPGLRLNQETQYF
TRBJ1-3 NA TRBV10-3 NA 17 TGTGCCATCAGTGAGTCTAAAGTGAGAAACTCTGGAAACACCATATATTTT CAISESKVRNSGNTIYF
TRBJ2-7 TRBD1 TRBV7-9 many 16 TGTGCCAGCAGCTTAAGGGCCGGGACAGGCGCCGACGAGCAGTACTTC CASSLRAGTGADEQYF
TRBJ1-4 NA TRBV18 NA 15 TGTGCCAGCTCACCGGGGGGACGGACTAATGAAAAACTGTTTTTT CASSPGGRTNEKLFF
TRBJ2-5 NA TRBV12-3/TRBV12-4 few 12 TGTGCCAGCAGGGGAAGAGAAGAGACCCAGTACTTC CASRGREETQYF
TRBJ1-3 NA TRBV2 few 12 TGTGCCAGCAGGGGAGGTGGAAACACCATATATTTT CASRGGGNTIYF
TRBJ1-1 NA TRBV19 few 18 TGTGCCAGTAGTATACTCTTTGGGAACTCTATAGGGGGAACTGAAGCTTTCTTT CASSILFGNSIGGTEAFF
TRBJ2-2 NA TRBV10-3 NA 14 TGTGCCATCAGTGATCTTCCGAACACCGGGGAGCTGTTTTTT CAISDLPNTGELFF
TRBJ1-4 TRBD1 TRBV7-9 few 15 TGTGCCAGCAGCTCACCGGGACAGGGACATGAAAAACTGTTTTTT CASSSPGQGHEKLFF
TRBJ1-1 NA TRBV19 NA 16 TGTGCCAGTACCCCAGGCAGGGCAGGGCCAAACACTGAAGCTTTCTTT CASTPGRAGPNTEAFF
TRBJ2-7 NA TRBV7-8 many 11 TGTGCCAGCAGCTTAGACGACGAGCAGTACTTC CASSLDDEQYF
TRBJ1-3 TRBD1 TRBV5-6 NA 16 TGTGCCAGCAGCAATCCGGGACAGCTCTCTGGAAACACCATATATTTT CASSNPGQLSGNTIYF
TRBJ1-2 NA TRBV27 many 15 TGTGCCAGCAGTTCGACTACAGGGTCCGGGGGGGGCTACACCTTC CASSSTTGSGGGYTF
TRBJ1-2 TRBD1 TRBV19 few 13 TGTGCCAGTAGAACGGGACAGGGGAATGGCTACACCTTC CASRTGQGNGYTF
TRBJ2-1 NA TRBV6-1 few 17 TGTGCCAGCAGTGGAGGGTACAGGGCCGCGTCGTACAATGAGCAGTTCTTC CASSGGYRAASYNEQFF
TRBJ2-7 NA TRBV6-2/TRBV6-3 NA 12 TGTGCCAGCATCACCCCGGGCACCGGTCAGTACTTC CASITPGTGQYF
TRBJ1-1 NA TRBV7-9 NA 13 TGTGCCACTTTACAGGGACTGAACACTGAAGCTTTCTTT CATLQGLNTEAFF
TRBJ1-5 TRBD1 TRBV12-3/TRBV12-4 many 14 TGTGCCAGCAGCCGGGACAGGGGGACGAAGCCCCAGCATTTT CASSRDRGTKPQHF
TRBJ1-6 TRBD1 TRBV30 NA 14 TGTGCCTGGGGTGAGGGGACAGGATCGTCACCCCTCCACTTT CAWGEGTGSSPLHF
TRBJ2-7 NA TRBV28 many 15 TGTGCCAGCAGTTTAGGGCCAAGAAGCTCCTACGAGCAGTACTTC CASSLGPRSSYEQYF
TRBJ1-5 TRBD1 TRBV10-3 few 13 TGTGCCATCGGGGGACAGGGTCAACAGCCCCAGCATTTT CAIGGQGQQPQHF
TRBJ1-5 NA TRBV28 many 12 TGTGCCAGCAACGGGGTCGCGGGTCCCCAGCATTTT CASNGVAGPQHF
TRBJ1-2 NA TRBV20-1 NA 14 TGCAGTGCTCGACCGGCAGGGCTCCCCTATGGCTACACCTTC CSARPAGLPYGYTF
TRBJ1-1 NA TRBV2 many 14 TGTGCCAGCAGAAGACAGAACGGGGGCACTGAAGCTTTCTTT CASRRQNGGTEAFF
TRBJ2-7 NA TRBV29-1 NA 11 TGCAGCGTTGGGTTCCAGTACGAGCAGTACTTC CSVGFQYEQYF
TRBJ2-1 TRBD2 TRBV11-2 few 16 TGTGCCAGCAGCCCCGGGACTAGCGGGGTTTACAATGAGCAGTTCTTC CASSPGTSGVYNEQFF
TRBJ1-2 NA TRBV19 few 14 TGTGCCAGTAGTCCAGACACCTTCGCCTATGGCTACACCTTC CASSPDTFAYGYTF
TRBJ2-7 TRBD2 TRBV7-8 NA 15 TGTGCCAGCAGCGTCGGGGACTATATCTCCTACGAGCAGTACTTC CASSVGDYISYEQYF
TRBJ2-7 TRBD1 TRBV2 many 16 TGTGCCAGCAGTGGAGACTACCAGACAGGGATCCACGAGCAGTACTTC CASSGDYQTGIHEQYF
TRBJ2-5 TRBD2 TRBV12-3/TRBV12-4 many 20 TGTGCCAGCAGTTTAACGGGAGGGGGCGGGACTAGCGGGAGTCAAGAGACCCAGTACTTC CASSLTGGGGTSGSQETQYF
TRBJ2-3 TRBD1 TRBV7-2 NA 15 TGTGCCAGCAGCTTAGACAGGGGAGGCACAGATACGCAGTATTTT CASSLDRGGTDTQYF
TRBJ1-6 NA TRBV2 NA 14 TGTGCCAGCAATGGGGGTTGGAAGAATTCACCCCTCCACTTT CASNGGWKNSPLHF
TRBJ2-2 NA TRBV30 few 14 TGTGCCTGCCCGGGGGGAGGGGGCACCGGGGAGCTGTTTTTT CACPGGGGTGELFF